The present entry profiles one TCR beta chain with its context. The data stem from a study of OX40 agonist ivuxolimab in advanced cancers. Germline lookup yields CDR1 SGHRS and CDR2 YFSETQ. Trimming removed 1 base at V and 6 bases at J, with 9 bases between. The CDR3 has 13 amino acids. The protocol was immunoSEQ multiplex PCR, while the TCRdb copy is restricted to in-frame clones and leaves out a portion. This sample has under 55,000 clones, with roughly 91% found just once. This TCR came from an adult with an advanced solid tumor such as melanoma, head and neck, liver or kidney cancer. This chain connects TRBV5-1 to TRBJ2-3; D gene unclear. The sequencing here drew on CD4+ or CD8+ T cells sorted from blood, taken in a trial of the OX40 agonist ivuxolimab. The CDR3 DNA reads as TGCGCCAGCAGCTTGTTTGCCGGGGATACGCAGTATTTT. Protein sequence: CASSLFAGDTQYF.